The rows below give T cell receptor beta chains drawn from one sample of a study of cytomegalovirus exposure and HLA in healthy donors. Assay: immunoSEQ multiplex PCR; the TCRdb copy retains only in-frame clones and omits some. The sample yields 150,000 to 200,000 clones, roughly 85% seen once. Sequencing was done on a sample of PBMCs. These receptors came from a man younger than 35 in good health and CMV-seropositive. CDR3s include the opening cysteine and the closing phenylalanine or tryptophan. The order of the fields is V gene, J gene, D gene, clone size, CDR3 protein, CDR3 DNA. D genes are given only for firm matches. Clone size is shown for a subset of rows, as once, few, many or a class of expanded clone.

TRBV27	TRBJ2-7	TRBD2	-	CASSSPSTSGTNYEQYF	TGTGCCAGCAGTTCACCATCGACTAGCGGGACAAACTACGAGCAGTACTTC
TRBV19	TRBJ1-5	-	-	CASSIGGDQPQHF	TGTGCCAGTAGTATAGGGGGGGATCAGCCCCAGCATTTT
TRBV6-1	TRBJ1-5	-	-	CASSVLGDSNQPQHF	TGTGCCAGCAGTGTCCTAGGGGATAGCAATCAGCCCCAGCATTTT
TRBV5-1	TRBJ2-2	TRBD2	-	CASSLGLAYTGELFF	TGCGCCAGCAGCCTCGGACTAGCGTACACCGGGGAGCTGTTTTTT
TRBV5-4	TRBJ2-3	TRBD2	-	CASSPSGGRPDTQYF	TGTGCCAGCAGCCCGAGCGGGGGGCGGCCAGATACGCAGTATTTT
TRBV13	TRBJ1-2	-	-	CASSLGGGLDGYTF	TGTGCCAGCAGCTTGGGGGGGGGCCTTGATGGCTACACCTTC
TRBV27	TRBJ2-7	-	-	CASSLSGRSAYEQYF	TGTGCCAGCAGTTTATCTGGCAGGTCAGCCTACGAGCAGTACTTC
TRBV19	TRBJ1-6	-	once	CASRPTGVGNSPLHF	TGTGCCAGTAGACCTACCGGGGTCGGGAATTCACCCCTCCACTTT
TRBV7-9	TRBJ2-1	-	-	CASSASEVASSSYNEQFF	TGTGCCAGCAGCGCCTCGGAGGTGGCCTCCAGCTCCTACAATGAGCAGTTCTTC
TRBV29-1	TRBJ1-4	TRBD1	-	CSVETGVGEKLFF	TGCAGCGTTGAGACAGGGGTTGGCGAAAAACTGTTTTTT
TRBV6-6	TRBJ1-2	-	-	CASTTGYGYTF	TGTGCCAGCACGACAGGCTATGGCTACACCTTC
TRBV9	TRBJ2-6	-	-	CASSPGALRANVLTF	TGTGCCAGCAGCCCTGGGGCACTGCGGGCCAACGTCCTGACTTTC
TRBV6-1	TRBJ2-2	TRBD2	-	CAGLAGRNTGELFF	TGTGCCGGATTAGCGGGGAGGAACACCGGGGAGCTGTTTTTT
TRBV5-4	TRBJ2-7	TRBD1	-	CASSLTGGPPYEQYF	TGTGCCAGCAGCTTGACAGGGGGCCCCCCCTACGAGCAGTACTTC
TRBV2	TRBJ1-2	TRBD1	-	CASSEQTGGYGYTF	TGTGCCAGCAGTGAACAAACAGGGGGCTATGGCTACACCTTC
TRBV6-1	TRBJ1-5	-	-	CASSPDFNQPQHF	TGTGCCAGCAGTCCGGACTTTAATCAGCCCCAGCATTTT
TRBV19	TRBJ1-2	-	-	CASSTPSGDVSLGGYTF	TGTGCCAGTAGTACCCCCTCCGGAGACGTTTCTCTTGGGGGCTACACCTTC
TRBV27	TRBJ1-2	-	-	CASSLTGEHGYTF	TGTGCCAGCAGCTTGACAGGAGAGCATGGCTACACCTTC
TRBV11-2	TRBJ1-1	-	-	CASSLVRVTEAFF	TGTGCCAGCAGCTTAGTGAGGGTAACCGAAGCTTTCTTT
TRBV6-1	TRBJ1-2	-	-	CASSESGGEPHGYTF	TGTGCCAGCAGTGAATCCGGGGGGGAACCCCATGGCTACACCTTC
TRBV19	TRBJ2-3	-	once	CASTERSRNVPDTQYF	TGTGCCAGTACGGAAAGAAGCAGGAACGTCCCAGATACGCAGTATTTT
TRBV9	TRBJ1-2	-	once	CASSVGAGEGHGYTF	TGTGCCAGCAGCGTGGGGGCAGGGGAGGGGCATGGCTACACCTTC
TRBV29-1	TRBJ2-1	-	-	CSYRDIDDEQFF	TGCAGCTACCGGGACATTGATGATGAGCAGTTCTTC
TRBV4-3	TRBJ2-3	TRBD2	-	CASSRELAGGRSDTQYF	TGCGCCAGCAGCCGAGAGCTAGCGGGAGGGAGGTCAGATACGCAGTATTTT
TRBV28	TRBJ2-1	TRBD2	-	CASSLDLAGVWNEQFF	TGTGCCAGCAGTTTGGATCTAGCGGGAGTATGGAATGAGCAGTTCTTC
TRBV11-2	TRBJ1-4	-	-	CASSSGLAPTNEKLFF	TGTGCCAGCAGCTCCGGGTTGGCTCCCACTAATGAAAAACTGTTTTTT
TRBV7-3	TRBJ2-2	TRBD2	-	CASSLSGGDTGELFF	TGTGCCAGCAGCCTAAGTGGGGGGGACACCGGGGAGCTGTTTTTT
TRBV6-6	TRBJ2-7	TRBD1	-	CASSRNRGRYEQYF	TGTGCCAGCAGTCGCAACAGGGGCCGCTACGAGCAGTACTTC
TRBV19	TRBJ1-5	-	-	CASSTLGGSNQPQHF	TGTGCCAGTAGTACCCTGGGCGGGTCCAATCAGCCCCAGCATTTT
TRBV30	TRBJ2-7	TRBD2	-	CAWSVPGGGPTYEQYF	TGTGCCTGGAGTGTACCCGGGGGGGGACCGACCTACGAGCAGTACTTC
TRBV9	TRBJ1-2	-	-	CASRGQVGYTF	TGTGCCAGCAGGGGACAAGTAGGCTACACCTTC
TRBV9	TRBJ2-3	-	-	CASSPKEGMGRSTDTQYF	TGTGCCAGCAGCCCCAAGGAGGGCATGGGACGTAGCACAGATACGCAGTATTTT
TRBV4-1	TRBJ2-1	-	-	CASSQQGFGDNEQFF	TGCGCCAGCAGCCAACAGGGTTTTGGAGACAATGAGCAGTTCTTC
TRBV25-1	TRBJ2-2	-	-	CASSESIRGASGELFF	TGTGCCAGCAGTGAATCAATCCGGGGAGCTAGCGGGGAGCTGTTTTTT
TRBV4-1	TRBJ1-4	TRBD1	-	CASSQGPNRGREKLFF	TGCGCCAGCAGCCAAGGTCCAAACAGGGGAAGAGAAAAACTGTTTTTT
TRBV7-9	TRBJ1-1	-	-	CASSSDLPNTEAFF	TGTGCCAGCAGTTCGGACTTACCGAACACTGAAGCTTTCTTT
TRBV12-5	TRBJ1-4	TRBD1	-	CASGLGDRSANEKLFF	TGTGCTAGTGGTTTGGGGGACAGGTCTGCTAATGAAAAACTGTTTTTT
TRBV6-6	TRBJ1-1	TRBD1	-	CASSGQGAREISEAFF	TGTGCCAGCAGTGGACAGGGGGCGCGAGAAATTTCTGAAGCTTTCTTT
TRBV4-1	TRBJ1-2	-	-	CASSQGGANYGYTF	TGCGCCAGCAGCCAAGGGGGAGCTAACTATGGCTACACCTTC
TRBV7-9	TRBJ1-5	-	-	CASSAEWNQPQHF	TGTGCCAGCAGCGCGGAATGGAATCAGCCCCAGCATTTT
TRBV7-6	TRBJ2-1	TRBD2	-	CASRVTSGSKDEQFF	TGTGCCAGCAGGGTGACTAGCGGGAGCAAGGATGAGCAGTTCTTC
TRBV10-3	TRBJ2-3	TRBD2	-	CAISESRTSGRITTDTQYF	TGTGCCATCAGTGAGTCCCGGACTAGCGGGAGGATCACCACAGATACGCAGTATTTT